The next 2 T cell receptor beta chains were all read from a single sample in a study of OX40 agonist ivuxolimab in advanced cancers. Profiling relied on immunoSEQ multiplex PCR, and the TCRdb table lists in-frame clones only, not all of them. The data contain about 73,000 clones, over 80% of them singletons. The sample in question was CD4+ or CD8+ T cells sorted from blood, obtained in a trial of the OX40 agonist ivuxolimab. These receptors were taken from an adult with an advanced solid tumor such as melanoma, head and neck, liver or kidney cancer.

The CDR3 reads CAIASGTAKETQYF. For the CDR3, the DNA is TGTGCCATTGCCTCCGGGACAGCAAAAGAGACCCAGTACTTC. V and J are TRBV10-3 and TRBJ2-5, with TRBD1 matching over 7 bases. V lost 9 bases and J lost 3; bases outside the gene matches: 10. Per germline, CDR1 ENHRY and CDR2 SYGVKD. The CDR3 is made up of 14 amino acids.

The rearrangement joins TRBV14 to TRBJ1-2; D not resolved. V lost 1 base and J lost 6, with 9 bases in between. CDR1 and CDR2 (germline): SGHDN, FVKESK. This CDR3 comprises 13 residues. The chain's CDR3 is CASSQVVADGYTF. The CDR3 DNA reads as TGTGCCAGCAGCCAAGTGGTGGCGGATGGCTACACCTTC.